Listed below are T cell receptor beta chains from one sample, sequenced in a study of CD8 T cells in Susac syndrome. MiXCR, run by TCRdb on the immunoSEQ multiplex PCR reads, gives a single entry per CDR3 protein. The sample shows nearly 110,000 distinct CDR3 sequences, approximately 94% of them seen only once. The sequenced material came from CD8+ T cells from PBMCs. These receptors were obtained from a human donor with Susac syndrome. CDR3s include the opening cysteine and the closing phenylalanine or tryptophan. D genes are given only for firm matches. A clone size is listed for some rows: how often the clone was seen (once, few, many), or a class if it is expanded.

D,size,J,V,DNA,CDR3
NA,NA,TRBJ1-1,TRBV29-1,TGCAGCGTTGAAGATCCAAACAGCAGTCCAGCTTTCTTT,CSVEDPNSSPAFF
TRBD2,NA,TRBJ2-1,TRBV4-3,TGCGCCAGCAGCCAGGCATTACCGGGGGGGGATCGGAATGAGCAGTTCTTC,CASSQALPGGDRNEQFF
TRBD2,NA,TRBJ2-3,TRBV9,TGTGCCAGCAGCGTAGAGGCTAGCGGGCCCACAGATACGCAGTATTTT,CASSVEASGPTDTQYF
NA,NA,TRBJ1-1,TRBV29-1,TGCAGCGTTACTTGGGCGGGGAGGACTGAAGCTTTCTTT,CSVTWAGRTEAFF
NA,NA,TRBJ2-2,TRBV7-8,TGTGCCAGCAGCTTCGGGAGTAGCCGGGAGCTGTTTTTT,CASSFGSSRELFF
NA,NA,TRBJ2-5,TRBV12-3/TRBV12-4,TGTGCCAGCGGGCACCCGCCCCAAGAGACCCAGTACTTC,CASGHPPQETQYF
TRBD2,NA,TRBJ2-5,TRBV13,TGTGCCAGCAGCTTCGCCTCTAGCGGGGGGAAAGAGACCCAGTACTTC,CASSFASSGGKETQYF
TRBD1,NA,TRBJ1-2,TRBV6-6,TGTGCCAGCAGTTACACCCCGGGACAGCTTAACTATGGCTACACCTTC,CASSYTPGQLNYGYTF
NA,NA,TRBJ2-5,TRBV20-1,TGCAGTGCTGTTACGACAGGCCAAGAGACCCAGTACTTC,CSAVTTGQETQYF
NA,NA,TRBJ2-7,TRBV20-1,TGCAGTGCTAGAGATTCACGAGGCATAGCCTACGAGCAGTACTTC,CSARDSRGIAYEQYF
NA,NA,TRBJ2-5,TRBV7-8,TGTGCCAGCAGCTTAGTAGGGGGCGGGGGACAGTACCAAGAGACCCAGTACTTC,CASSLVGGGGQYQETQYF
TRBD2,NA,TRBJ2-3,TRBV5-6,TGTGCCAGCAGCTTCGGCGGGGGAGTGGATACGCAGTATTTT,CASSFGGGVDTQYF
NA,NA,TRBJ2-7,TRBV29-1,TGCAGCGTTGATTCCTGCCGGGACGTTTCCTCCTACGAGCAGTACTTC,CSVDSCRDVSSYEQYF
TRBD1,NA,TRBJ2-7,TRBV7-9,TGTGCCAGCAGCTTAGAAGTGAGGACAGGGGGCTACGAGCAGTACTTC,CASSLEVRTGGYEQYF
NA,NA,TRBJ1-5,TRBV6-6,TGTGCCAGCAGCTCCCCGGGAGCGCCCCAGCATTTT,CASSSPGAPQHF
NA,NA,TRBJ1-2,TRBV4-3,TGCGCCAGCAGCCAAGATACGGTGGGGCAGGGCTACACCTTC,CASSQDTVGQGYTF
NA,NA,TRBJ1-5,TRBV15,TGTGCCACCGGGGTGGGGGGCTATCAGCCCCAGCATTTT,CATGVGGYQPQHF
TRBD2,NA,TRBJ2-7,TRBV12-3/TRBV12-4,TGTGCCAGCAGTGCCGGGACTAGCTCCTACGAGCAGTACTTC,CASSAGTSSYEQYF
NA,NA,TRBJ2-1,TRBV6-2/TRBV6-3,TGTGCCAGCAGTTCGAACAGGGTCGGGCCTAACAATGAGCAGTTCTTC,CASSSNRVGPNNEQFF
NA,once,TRBJ2-5,TRBV2,TGTGCCAGCAAAGACGGACGAGAGACCCAGTACTTC,CASKDGRETQYF
NA,NA,TRBJ2-6,TRBV9,TGTGCCAGCAGGCGAGGTGGGGCCAACGTCCTGACTTTC,CASRRGGANVLTF
NA,NA,TRBJ2-7,TRBV20-1,TGCAGTGCTAGAGATCGCGGGGCGTCCTACGAGCAGTACTTC,CSARDRGASYEQYF
NA,NA,TRBJ2-7,TRBV9,TGTGCCAGCAGCTCCGACAGACACGAGCAGTACTTC,CASSSDRHEQYF
NA,NA,TRBJ1-6,TRBV7-9,TGTGCCAGCAGCTTTCAGGGGTCCTATAATTCACCCCTCCACTTT,CASSFQGSYNSPLHF
TRBD2,NA,TRBJ2-3,TRBV9,TGTGCCAGCAGCCCGGAACTCGGGGGGGCCGGGACAGATACGCAGTATTTT,CASSPELGGAGTDTQYF
NA,once,TRBJ1-5,TRBV2,TGTGCCAGCAGCCCGGATCAAGGACCCACCCCCCAGCATTTT,CASSPDQGPTPQHF
NA,NA,TRBJ2-2,TRBV6-4,TGTGCCAGCAGTGAAGACTACACCGGGGAGCTGTTTTTT,CASSEDYTGELFF
TRBD2,NA,TRBJ2-3,TRBV27,TGTGCCAGCAGTTTTAGCGGGGTGCAGTATTTT,CASSFSGVQYF
NA,NA,TRBJ2-1,TRBV21-1,TGTGCCAGCGGTACAGGAGGTGAGCAGTTCTTC,CASGTGGEQFF
NA,NA,TRBJ2-3,TRBV9,TGTGCCAGCAGCGTAGGACCCAGGACTAGCACAGATACGCAGTATTTT,CASSVGPRTSTDTQYF
TRBD1,NA,TRBJ1-2,TRBV7-9,TGTGCCAGCAGCTCATACCGGGACAGGGGAAACTATGGCTACACCTTC,CASSSYRDRGNYGYTF
NA,NA,TRBJ2-7,TRBV7-3,TGTGCCAGCAGCTTTGATTCTGGGGCGGTCTACGAGCAGTACTTC,CASSFDSGAVYEQYF
NA,NA,TRBJ2-3,TRBV9,TGTGCCAGCAGCGTATCGACACCCACAGATACGCAGTATTTT,CASSVSTPTDTQYF
TRBD2,NA,TRBJ2-5,TRBV7-9,TGTGCCAGCAGCTTAAAGGGACTAAAAGAGACCCAGTACTTC,CASSLKGLKETQYF
TRBD1,NA,TRBJ2-7,TRBV4-1,TGCGCCAGCAGCCAAGATAGGGACAGGGGCTACGAGCAGTACTTC,CASSQDRDRGYEQYF
NA,NA,TRBJ1-1,TRBV14,TGTGCCAGCAGCCAATCTGCGGGGGCTTGGATGAACACTGAAGCTTTCTTT,CASSQSAGAWMNTEAFF
NA,NA,TRBJ1-1,TRBV23-1,TGCGCCAGCAGTCACCGCGGGACACATCGTCGAGGTAACACTGAAGCTTTCTTT,CASSHRGTHRRGNTEAFF
NA,NA,TRBJ2-7,TRBV5-4,TGTGCCAGCAGCGGCGGGCCGGTTACCTACGAGCAGTACTTC,CASSGGPVTYEQYF
TRBD2,NA,TRBJ2-3,TRBV3-1,TGTGCCAGCAGCCAAAGTAGCGGGGGAGATACGCAGTATTTT,CASSQSSGGDTQYF
NA,NA,TRBJ2-2,TRBV19,TGTGCCAGTACGGGCAGGGCCACCGGGGAGCTGTTTTTT,CASTGRATGELFF
TRBD1,once,TRBJ2-4,TRBV15,TGTGCCACCAGCAACAGGGGTCCCAAGGCCAAAAACATTCAGTACTTC,CATSNRGPKAKNIQYF
NA,NA,TRBJ2-7,TRBV9,TGTGCCAGCAGCGTAGAGGGTGGCAGCTACGAGCAGTACTTC,CASSVEGGSYEQYF
NA,NA,TRBJ2-3,TRBV27,TGTGCCAGCAGCCTGACCGTCACAGATACGCAGTATTTT,CASSLTVTDTQYF
TRBD2,NA,TRBJ2-1,TRBV20-1,TGCAGTGCCAGCGGGGGGAGCTCCTACAATGAGCAGTTCTTC,CSASGGSSYNEQFF
NA,NA,TRBJ2-7,TRBV6-6,TGTGCCAGCAGTAACAACTACGAGCAGTACTTC,CASSNNYEQYF
NA,NA,TRBJ2-2,TRBV14,TGTGCCAGCAGCCAAGTAACCGGGCCCAAGGATACCGGGGAGCTGTTTTTT,CASSQVTGPKDTGELFF
NA,NA,TRBJ2-7,TRBV12-3/TRBV12-4,TGTGCCAGCAGTTGGGGGGCGTCCGAACAGTACTTC,CASSWGASEQYF
TRBD2,NA,TRBJ2-1,TRBV9,TGTGCCAGCAGCCCTACCGGGACTAGCGGAGGTGAGCAGTTCTTC,CASSPTGTSGGEQFF
NA,once,TRBJ1-1,TRBV15,TGTGCCACCAGCAGACTTAAGGTGTCCCTGAACACTGAAGCTTTCTTT,CATSRLKVSLNTEAFF
NA,once,TRBJ2-5,TRBV20-1,TGCAGTGCTAGAGAGGGGGGAACCCCGGGGGAGACCCAGTACTTC,CSAREGGTPGETQYF